A single sample is the source of the 23 T cell receptor beta chains below, sequenced in a study of CD8 T cells in acute hepatitis C reinfection. The repertoire was sequenced with immunoSEQ multiplex PCR; TCRdb's copy has only in-frame clones and lacks some. The repertoire holds 30,000 to 40,000 clones, with about 83% as singletons. Indicated time point: naive CD8 control sorted from an acute-time-point sample. The specimen was naive CD8+ T cells from PBMCs. These TCRs come from a man aged 25-45 years with chronic hepatitis C.

Concerning this clone: An end of the junction does not agree with germline; a read error may underlie this. The chain joins TRBV20-1 to TRBJ1-1; no clear D gene. CDR1 and CDR2 (germline): DFQATT, SNEGSKA (reference sequence). The CDR3 length is 11 residues. The CDR3 is CSAARTAGVLF. Written as DNA, the CDR3 is TGCAGTGCAGCACGGACGGCCGGAGTGCTCTTT.

This clone was observed a handful of times. This chain joins TRBV13 and TRBJ1-2; no firm D call. CDR1 is PRHDT, CDR2 FYEKMQ, per germline (reference sequence). V lost 1 base and J lost 4, with 13 bases in between. The CDR3 runs 15 residues. In nucleotides, the CDR3 is TGTGCCAGCAGCTTAGATGTCTCGGGTGGCTATGGCTACACCTTC. Its translation is CASSLDVSGGYGYTF.

V usage is TRBV5-4 and J usage is TRBJ2-3, with D hard to call. Trimming took off 3 bases at V and 2 bases at J, with 4 bases between the two ends. This CDR3 has 12 amino acids. Germline CDR1 and CDR2: SGHNT and YYREEE (reference sequence). In DNA, the CDR3 is TGTGCCAGCAGCTACCACACAGATACGCAGTATTTT. Translated, it gives CASSYHTDTQYF.

This clone has only one observation. This chain joins TRBV27 and TRBJ2-7, with D possibly matching TRBD1 (6 bases). The CDR3 is 17 residues long. V was shortened by 4 bases and J by 4 bases, with 23 bases between the two germline ends. Per the germline V gene, CDR1 is MNHEY and CDR2 is SMNVEV (reference sequence). The CDR3 spells CASSSHRTGNGPYEQYF. CDR3 sequence (DNA): TGTGCCAGCAGTTCCCATCGAACAGGGAATGGACCTTACGAGCAGTACTTC.

V usage is TRBV7-9 and J usage is TRBJ2-2, with D tentatively TRBD2 (5 bases). CDR1 is SEHNR, CDR2 FQNEAQ, per germline (reference sequence). The V end lost 5 bases, the J end lost 5 bases, and 9 bases lay between the germline ends. CDR3 length equals 13 residues. The CDR3 bases are TGTGCCAGCAGCGACCGGGGTACCGGGGAGCTGTTTTTT. This encodes CASSDRGTGELFF.

This chain joins TRBV29-1 and TRBJ2-7; 7 bases are shared with TRBD1. This CDR3 contains 15 residues. Looked up from germline, CDR1 is SQVTM and CDR2 is ANQGSEA. J gave up 3 bases and V 2 bases, and 10 bases lay outside the gene matches. DNA of the CDR3: TGCAGCGTTGAACTACCGGGGACAGCAGACTACGAGCAGTACTTC. Its translation is CSVELPGTADYEQYF.

J is TRBJ2-7 and V is TRBV9; 9 positions agree with TRBD1. The CDR3 loop spans 14 amino acids. The V gene end was trimmed by 4 bases and the J gene end by 7 bases; junction bases not matched to a gene: 9. Germline-derived CDR1 and CDR2 are SGDLS and YYNGEE. For the CDR3, the DNA is TGTGCCAGCAGCCCCCAAAGTGACAGGGGGGAGCAGTACTTC. Translating it yields CASSPQSDRGEQYF.

V is TRBV2 and J is TRBJ2-7; 9 nucleotides align to TRBD2. The germline gives CDR1 SNHLY, CDR2 FYNNEI. This CDR3 is built from 16 residues. Trimming at V came to 7 bases and at J to 0 bases, leaving 10 bases not matched to a gene. This CDR3 reads CASTEAPSGNSYEQYF. DNA of the CDR3: TGTGCCAGCACAGAAGCCCCTAGCGGGAACTCCTACGAGCAGTACTTC.

The rearrangement joins TRBV27 to TRBJ1-1; D is perhaps TRBD1 (5 bases). The CDR3 spans 14 residues. Germline V gene lookup returns CDR1 MNHEY and CDR2 SMNVEV (reference sequence). V gave up 2 bases and J gave up 4 bases, with 11 bases separating them. The CDR3 DNA reads TGTGCCAGCAGTTTAAATCAGGGAGCCACTGAAGCTTTCTTT. Amino acids: CASSLNQGATEAFF.

This chain connects TRBV27 to TRBJ2-1; the D gene is possibly TRBD2 (5 bases). This CDR3 comprises 13 residues. The V gene's germline CDR1 is MNHEY and CDR2 SMNVEV (reference sequence). V was cut by 1 base and J by 9 bases, with 10 bases left in between. The CDR3 DNA sequence: TGTGCCAGCAGTTTATTTCGGGGATCTGAGCAGTTCTTC. It specifies CASSLFRGSEQFF.

V usage is TRBV7-9 and J usage is TRBJ2-7; weak D call: TRBD2 (5 bases). CDR3 length: 13 amino acids. Trimming cost V 6 bases and J 3 bases, with 12 bases left between them. CDR1 is SEHNR, CDR2 FQNEAQ, per germline (reference sequence). The CDR3, as DNA: TGTGCCAGCAGTGCTATCAGCGGCTACGAGCAGTACTTC. Protein product: CASSAISGYEQYF.

This chain uses TRBV11-2 with TRBJ1-1; TRBD1 matches at 7 bases. The V and J ends lost 8 bases and 2 bases, in that order; junction bases with no gene match: 5. CDR1 SGHAT and CDR2 FQNNGV come from the germline V gene. CDR3 length equals 13 residues. The CDR3 spells CASLGTANTEAFF. The CDR3 nucleotides are TGTGCCAGCCTGGGGACAGCCAACACTGAAGCTTTCTTT.

This clone was counted once. The chain recombines TRBV28 with TRBJ2-2; D might be TRBD1 (6 bases). Germline loops: CDR1 MDHEN, CDR2 SYDVKM. Trimming shortened V by 2 bases and J by 5 bases, and 12 bases separated the two germline ends. This CDR3 is 15 amino acids long. CDR3 sequence: CASSLGRGLTGELFF. The DNA for the CDR3 is TGTGCCAGCAGTTTAGGCAGGGGCCTTACCGGGGAGCTGTTTTTT.

The J gene is TRBJ2-1, the V gene TRBV27; D might be TRBD1 or TRBD2, each matching 6 bases. V was shortened by 2 bases and J by 9 bases, with 17 bases between the two germline ends. Germline lookup yields CDR1 MNHEY and CDR2 SMNVEV (reference sequence). The CDR3 is 15 amino acids. DNA of the CDR3: TGTGCCAGCAGTTTAATGGGGGGCATCATCGGTGAGCAGTTCTTC. This translates into CASSLMGGIIGEQFF.

The chain combines TRBV19 with TRBJ2-7; 10 nucleotides agree with TRBD1. Trimming removed 6 bases from V and 3 bases from J; junction bases left unmatched: 14. The CDR3 is 17 residues long. CDR1 LNHDA and CDR2 SQIVND come from the germline V gene (reference sequence). The CDR3 sequence: CASSRGTGVLEVYEQYF. The CDR3 DNA sequence: TGTGCCAGTAGCCGCGGGACAGGGGTTTTGGAGGTCTACGAGCAGTACTTC.

This chain links TRBV25-1 with TRBJ2-2; the match to TRBD1 covers 8 bases. The V and J ends lost 5 bases and 1 base, in that order; junction bases with no gene match: 6. CDR1 and CDR2 (germline): MGHDK, SYGVNS. CDR3 length: 16 residues. The chain's CDR3 is CASSHTGTGNTGELFF. The CDR3 nucleotides are TGTGCCAGCAGTCACACCGGGACAGGGAACACCGGGGAGCTGTTTTTT.

In its sample, this clone was seen once. The rearrangement joins TRBV19 to TRBJ1-2, with D perhaps matching TRBD1 (6 bases). Germline V gene data show CDR1 as LNHDA and CDR2 as SQIVND (reference sequence). Between the trimmed V and J ends, which lost 5 bases and 3 bases, there was a span of 13 bases. CDR3 length: 14 residues. The CDR3 DNA reads TGTGCCAGTAGTCCAGGACAGCCACACTATGGCTACACCTTC. This codes for CASSPGQPHYGYTF.

The chain couples TRBV5-1 to TRBJ2-7; 9 nucleotides match TRBD1. Germline trimming cut 2 bases from V and 5 bases from J; bases unmatched to any gene: 11. This CDR3 has 16 residues. Germline CDR1 is SGHRS and CDR2 is YFSETQ. CDR3 in amino acids: CASSLGTGGTGDEQYF. CDR3 nucleotides: TGCGCCAGCAGCTTAGGTACAGGGGGCACTGGGGACGAGCAGTACTTC.

V gene TRBV19 combines with J gene TRBJ2-1, with 7 bases matching TRBD2. This CDR3 contains 13 residues. CDR1 LNHDA and CDR2 SQIVND come from the germline V gene (reference sequence). Trimming at V came to 7 bases and at J to 4 bases, leaving 4 bases not matched to a gene. The CDR3 nucleotides read TGTGCCAGTAATTGGGGGGGTTACAATGAGCAGTTCTTC. Translated: CASNWGGYNEQFF.

The chain combines TRBV9 with TRBJ2-3, with D tentatively TRBD1 (6 bases). Trimming left V 0 bases short and J 0 bases short, with 8 bases between. CDR3 length: 15 residues. The germline V gene encodes CDR1 SGDLS and CDR2 YYNGEE. CDR3 nucleotide sequence: TGTGCCAGCAGCGTAGCTACAGGGAGCACAGATACGCAGTATTTT. Translating gives CASSVATGSTDTQYF.

V and J are TRBV27 and TRBJ1-4; the D is unclear. Trimming removed 5 bases at V and 1 base at J, with 8 bases between. Germline values: CDR1 MNHEY, CDR2 SMNVEV (reference sequence). The CDR3 is made up of 14 amino acids. The CDR3 DNA reads as TGTGCCAGCAGTCAGCGGGGAACTAATGAAAAACTGTTTTTT. Encoded protein: CASSQRGTNEKLFF.

The CDR3 reads CASSLDWAYNEQFF. The DNA for the CDR3 is TGTGCCAGCAGCTTAGATTGGGCCTACAATGAGCAGTTCTTC. The chain has TRBV7-8 and TRBJ2-1, with D unresolved. The CDR3 is 14 amino acids. V shed 1 base and J shed 2 bases, with 6 bases lying between them. The germline gives CDR1 SGHVS, CDR2 FQNEAQ. The variable domain in full, completed from reference TRBV7-8 and TRBJ2-1, reads GAGVSQSPRYKVAKRGQDVALRCDPISGHVSLFWYQQALGQGPEFLTYFQNEAQLDKSGLPSDRFFAERPEGSVSTLKIQRTQQEDSAVYLCASSLDWAYNEQFFGPGTRLTVL.

There are a few counts of this clone. The J gene is TRBJ1-2, the V gene TRBV7-6, with 7 bases fitting TRBD1. V was clipped by 1 base and J by 7 bases; unmatched bases: 6. Germline assignment: CDR1 SGHVS and CDR2 FNYEAQ. The CDR3 has 14 amino acids. The CDR3 protein is CASSLGIDRAGYTF. Here the CDR3 DNA reads TGTGCCAGCAGCTTAGGAATCGACAGGGCTGGCTACACCTTC.